This T cell receptor beta chain was recovered during a study of vaccination and CD4 T cells after COVID-19. Sequencing of DNA taken from cultured CD4+ T cells relied on the Oncomine TCR Beta short-read assay. TCRdb used MiXCR to reprocess the PCR reads, holding one entry per CDR3 protein. The sample lists approximately 17,000 distinct CDR3 sequences, roughly 43% occurring once. Treatment indicated: roughly 10-day PBMC culture with coronavirus spike peptide pools or control peptides (ViraFEST assay). Concerning this clonotype: What it recognizes is unknown.

The germline gives CDR1 SGHTA, CDR2 FQGNSA. This CDR3 contains 13 residues. With 5 bases removed from V and 2 bases from J, the gap between germline ends came to 9 bases. This TCR derives from a human donor who had recovered from COVID-19. Sequenced material: CD4+ T cells from blood, cultured in vitro, taken after SARS-CoV-2 vaccination. The chain has TRBV7-2 and TRBJ2-5; the D is unclear. CDR3 residues: CASSPSRQETQYF. CDR3 coding DNA: TGTGCCAGCAGCCCCAGCCGACAAGAGACCCAGTACTTC.